The 27 T cell receptor beta chains below were found in one sample sequenced in a study of T-cell memory formation after mild COVID-19. TCRdb re-derived calls from the 5' RACE reads in MiXCR, one entry per CDR3 protein. The sample lists 110,000 or so distinct CDR3 sequences, roughly a sixth occurring once. The sample taken for sequencing was PBMCs or a T cell subset sorted from them (not recorded which). These receptors originate from a man aged 18 to 29 who had mild COVID-19 (a few samples of this study predate the infection). Cell type and time point are not known.

This sequence joins TRBV11-2 and TRBJ2-3; D is undetermined. Trimming took 5 bases from V and 0 from J, leaving 9 bases between them. In germline, CDR1 is SGHAT, CDR2 FQNNGV. This CDR3 comprises 14 residues. CDR3 DNA sequence: TGTGCCAGCAGCCGCGCGGTTAGCACAGATACGCAGTATTTT. It yields the protein CASSRAVSTDTQYF.

This sequence joins TRBV6-2 or TRBV6-3 and TRBJ2-5; 9 nucleotides agree with TRBD2. CDR1 is MNHEY and CDR2 is SVGEGT in the germline V gene. Trimming took 4 bases from V and 2 from J; bases not matched to a gene: 5. The CDR3 covers 15 residues. CDR3: CASSSMTSGQETQYF. Written as DNA, the CDR3 is TGTGCCAGCAGTTCTATGACTAGCGGACAAGAGACCCAGTACTTC.

V and J are TRBV11-2 and TRBJ2-1; D possibly corresponds to TRBD1 (6 bases). The V gene lost 7 bases and the J gene lost 6 bases, with 19 bases spanning the gap. This CDR3 is 15 amino acids long. CDR1 is SGHAT, CDR2 FQNNGV, per germline. CDR3 amino acids: CASNKLTGQVNEQFF. CDR3 nucleotide sequence: TGTGCCAGCAACAAACTAACAGGGCAGGTCAATGAGCAGTTCTTC.

This clonotype was recorded once. This chain joins TRBV10-1 and TRBJ2-5; 7 bases fit TRBD1. This CDR3 comprises 13 residues. The germline gives CDR1 WNHNN, CDR2 SYGVQD (reference sequence). Trimming took 2 bases from V and 3 from J; bases not matched to a gene: 0. The CDR3 loop reads CASSEDREETQYF. In nucleotides, the CDR3 is TGCGCCAGCAGTGAGGACAGGGAAGAGACCCAGTACTTC.

There are a few counts of this clonotype. This chain's CDR3 is CASSLAENSPLHF. The CDR3 nucleotides read TGTGCCAGCAGCTTAGCAGAGAATTCACCCCTCCACTTT. The chain combines TRBV7-9 with TRBJ1-6; no firm D call. Trimming took 0 bases from V and 7 from J, leaving 4 bases between them. Germline V gives CDR1 SEHNR, CDR2 FQNEAQ (reference sequence). The CDR3 is made up of 13 amino acids.

This clonotype has a handful of counts. The chain combines TRBV7-9 with TRBJ1-1, with D possibly being TRBD1 (5 bases). Germline CDR1 is SEHNR and CDR2 is FQNEAQ (reference sequence). The CDR3 covers 14 residues. V was shortened by 1 base and J by 6 bases, with 12 bases between the two germline ends. CDR3 protein: CASSLGGEGAEAFF. In nucleotides, the CDR3 is TGTGCCAGCAGCTTAGGAGGGGAAGGGGCTGAAGCTTTCTTT.

In regard to this clonotype: At one end the junction does not follow the germline gene, possibly because of a read error. The gene calls are TRBV4-2 and TRBJ2-7; D call uncertain. CDR3 size: 13 residues. The germline V gene encodes CDR1 LGHNA and CDR2 YNFKEQ. Here the CDR3 DNA reads TGTGCCAGCAGCCAAGATCTTGGTACCGGGCTATATTTC. This codes for CASSQDLGTGLYF.

This clonotype has only a few counts. The chain couples TRBV29-1 to TRBJ2-7, with a weak D call TRBD2 (5 bases). The germline V gene encodes CDR1 SQVTM and CDR2 ANQGSEA. The CDR3 is 12 residues long. Trimming removed 4 bases from V and 6 bases from J, with 13 bases in between. The CDR3 reads CSVAGLRSEQYF. Here the CDR3 DNA reads TGCAGCGTTGCTGGACTCCGGAGCGAGCAGTACTTC.

This CDR3 is CASSLRQAHEKLFF. The CDR3 region has the DNA TGTGCCAGCAGTTTGAGACAGGCCCATGAAAAACTGTTTTTT. The chain uses TRBV12-3 or TRBV12-4 and TRBJ1-4; TRBD1 is a possible D gene (6 bases). This CDR3 has 14 amino acids. Between the trimmed V and J ends, which lost 3 bases and 6 bases, there was a span of 11 bases.

In its sample, this clonotype was seen a few times. The genes are TRBV7-2 and TRBJ1-2, with D perhaps TRBD1 (5 bases). The CDR3 length is 13 residues. The germline CDR1 and CDR2 sequences are SGHTA and FQGNSA. Between the trimmed V and J ends, which lost 5 bases and 10 bases, there was a span of 17 bases. CDR3 sequence: CASSPQEGSDYTF. In nucleotides, the CDR3 is TGTGCCAGCAGCCCGCAAGAGGGGTCGGACTACACCTTC.

The chain employs TRBV13 and TRBJ2-5; 9 positions match TRBD2. CDR1 and CDR2 (germline): PRHDT, FYEKMQ (reference sequence). V gave up 5 bases and J gave up 2 bases; unmatched junction bases: 12. The CDR3 has 17 amino acids. The CDR3 bases are TGTGCCAGCAGCCCTCGTCTAGCGGGATCGTTACAAGAGACCCAGTACTTC. It specifies CASSPRLAGSLQETQYF.

The chain combines TRBV4-3 with TRBJ2-7; D ambiguous. With 0 bases removed from V and 4 bases from J, the gap between germline ends came to 16 bases. This CDR3 has 16 residues. The germline gives CDR1 LGHNA, CDR2 YSLEER. The CDR3 loop reads CASSQDHGVLTYEQYF. The CDR3 DNA follows: TGCGCCAGCAGCCAAGATCATGGCGTCCTCACATACGAGCAGTACTTC.

The table lists this clonotype with a few counts. This sequence joins TRBV7-2 and TRBJ2-2; 12 bases fit TRBD2. Germline CDR1 reads SGHTA; CDR2 reads FQGNSA. V lost 4 bases, J lost 5 bases, and 2 bases stayed unmatched. CDR3 size: 15 residues. In nucleotides, the CDR3 is TGTGCCAGCAGCTCGCTAGCGGGGGGGACCGGGGAGCTGTTTTTT. Residues: CASSSLAGGTGELFF. Using reference TRBV7-2 and TRBJ2-2 for the parts outside the CDR3, the full variable domain is GAGVSQSPSNKVTEKGKDVELRCDPISGHTALYWYRQSLGQGLEFLIYFQGNSAPDKSGLPSDRFSAERTGGSVSTLTIQRTQQEDSAVYLCASSSLAGGTGELFFGEGSRLTVL.

This clonotype occurred a few times. The V gene is TRBV3-1, the J gene TRBJ2-2, with 9 bases matching TRBD1. This CDR3 has 14 residues. Germline-derived CDR1 and CDR2 are LGHDT and YNNKEL (reference sequence). Losses at the gene ends were 7 bases for V and 3 bases for J; bases not matched to a gene: 3. The CDR3 region is CASTRDRDTGELFF. In nucleotides, the CDR3 is TGTGCCAGCACCCGGGACAGGGACACCGGGGAGCTGTTTTTT.

This clonotype was detected a few times. This sequence joins TRBV5-1 and TRBJ1-2, with D uncertain. CDR3 length: 15 amino acids. Trimming removed 0 bases from V and 4 bases from J, with 13 bases in between. Germline V gene data show CDR1 as SGHRS and CDR2 as YFSETQ. The CDR3 protein is CASSLEGPTSYGYTF. CDR3 DNA: TGCGCCAGCAGCTTGGAAGGTCCTACCAGCTATGGCTACACCTTC.

The chain has TRBV5-5 and TRBJ2-3, with TRBD2 identical over 9 bases. The trim removed 4 bases at V and 2 bases at J, leaving 5 bases unmatched. The CDR3 totals 15 residues. Germline loops: CDR1 SGHKS, CDR2 YYEKEE (reference sequence). The CDR3 here is CASSASGGTTDTQYF. The CDR3 DNA reads TGTGCCAGCAGCGCCAGCGGGGGGACCACAGATACGCAGTATTTT.

Many counts were recorded for this clonotype. The chain links TRBV2 to TRBJ2-5, with D perhaps matching TRBD1 (6 bases). This CDR3 has 14 amino acids. Looked up from germline, CDR1 is SNHLY and CDR2 is FYNNEI. V shed 7 bases and J shed 4 bases, with 16 bases lying between them. CDR3 sequence (DNA): TGTGCCAGCATGGACAGCTCCCCTAGAGAGACCCAGTACTTC. Translation gives CASMDSSPRETQYF.

The rearrangement links TRBV14 to TRBJ1-1, with 7 bases that match TRBD1. The CDR3 loop spans 16 amino acids. Germline CDR1 and CDR2: SGHDN and FVKESK. J lost 3 bases, V lost 0 bases, and 7 bases had no gene match. The CDR3 reads CASSQDRGQFYTEAFF. The CDR3 DNA sequence: TGTGCCAGCAGCCAAGACCGGGGACAGTTCTACACTGAAGCTTTCTTT.

The rearrangement links TRBV7-9 to TRBJ2-2, with 11 bases that match TRBD1. After removal of 3 bases from V and 3 bases from J, the junction contained 9 bases not matched to a gene. Germline V gene sequence: CDR1 SEHNR, CDR2 FQNEAQ (reference sequence). CDR3 size: 18 residues. CDR3 coding DNA: TGTGCCAGCAGCTTCTGGACAGGGGGCAACTGGGACACCGGGGAGCTGTTTTTT. Residues: CASSFWTGGNWDTGELFF. The entire variable domain, with the rest obtained from reference TRBV7-9 and TRBJ2-2, is as follows: DTGVSQNPRHKITKRGQNVTFRCDPISEHNRLYWYRQTLGQGPEFLTYFQNEAQLEKSRLLSDRFSAERPKGSFSTLEIQRTEQGDSAMYLCASSFWTGGNWDTGELFFGEGSRLTVL.

The table lists this clonotype with a few counts. The CDR3 reads CASSHGSSYNSPLHF. For the CDR3, the DNA is TGCGCCAGCAGCCACGGGAGCTCCTATAATTCACCCCTCCACTTT. The rearrangement joins TRBV4-1 to TRBJ1-6; D unclear. The germline CDR1 and CDR2 sequences are MGHRA and YSYEKL. V was trimmed by 3 bases and J by 0 bases, leaving 6 bases between them. The CDR3 runs to 15 residues.

This clonotype has just a few counts. This chain links TRBV24-1 with TRBJ2-5; 10 nucleotides line up with TRBD1. Unmatched junction bases numbered 5, after V lost 9 bases and J lost 5 bases. CDR1 and CDR2 (germline): KGHDR, SFDVKD. This CDR3 is 13 amino acids long. The CDR3 coding sequence is TGTGCCACCGGGGGGACAGGGGTTGAGACCCAGTACTTC. This codes for CATGGTGVETQYF.

This clonotype occurred many times. The chain couples TRBV4-3 to TRBJ2-3; the D is unclear. V lost 4 bases to trimming and J lost 6 bases, with 11 bases between them. Germline CDR1 and CDR2: LGHNA and YSLEER. CDR3 length: 13 residues. The CDR3 protein is CASSRLLTDTQYF. The CDR3 region has the DNA TGCGCCAGCAGCCGTCTTCTCACGGATACGCAGTATTTT.

This chain joins TRBV5-6 and TRBJ2-3; possible D gene TRBD2, 5 bases. Trimming stripped 0 bases from V and 1 base from J, with 15 bases between. Germline V lookup: CDR1 SGHDT, CDR2 YYEEEE. The CDR3 is 17 residues long. The CDR3 DNA is TGTGCCAGCAGCTTGGATGAGGGCCCTACTCGCACAGATACGCAGTATTTT. Amino acid sequence: CASSLDEGPTRTDTQYF.

This clonotype was counted a few times. V is TRBV6-5 and J is TRBJ1-6, with D uncertain. Germline V lookup: CDR1 MNHEY, CDR2 SVGAGI. V gave up 2 bases and J gave up 0 bases, with 14 bases separating them. The CDR3 runs to 18 residues. CDR3 nucleotides: TGTGCCAGCAGTTACCGGGGTTTCGGGGACTCCTATAATTCACCCCTCCACTTT. This sequence encodes CASSYRGFGDSYNSPLHF.

The chain recombines TRBV11-2 with TRBJ2-3; D is perhaps TRBD1 (5 bases). Trimming cost V 1 base and J 0 bases, with 11 bases left between them. Germline CDR1 reads SGHAT; CDR2 reads FQNNGV. The CDR3 totals 16 residues. In DNA, the CDR3 is TGTGCCAGCAGCTTAGTTCTGACAGCTAGCACAGATACGCAGTATTTT. This gives the protein CASSLVLTASTDTQYF.

V and J are TRBV28 and TRBJ2-1; 15 bases match TRBD2. Germline assignment: CDR1 MDHEN and CDR2 SYDVKM. V lost 5 bases and J lost 8; bases outside the gene matches: 10. This CDR3 is 17 amino acids long. The DNA of the CDR3 is TGTGCCAGCAGTCGGGGACTAGCGGGGGGCCTTAGCTATGAGCAGTTCTTC. Encoded protein: CASSRGLAGGLSYEQFF. Full variable domain (missing parts from reference TRBV28 and TRBJ2-1): DVKVTQSSRYLVKRTGEKVFLECVQDMDHENMFWYRQDPGLGLRLIYFSYDVKMKEKGDIPEGYSVSREKKERFSLILESASTNQTSMYLCASSRGLAGGLSYEQFFGPGTRLTVL.

This clonotype was counted only a few times. The chain recombines TRBV15 with TRBJ1-2; perhaps TRBD1 as D (5 bases). This CDR3 contains 16 residues. Germline values: CDR1 LNHNV, CDR2 YYDKDF (reference sequence). The ends were cut back, 1 base at V and 4 bases at J, with 16 bases in the middle. The CDR3 region has the DNA TGTGCCACCAGCAGAGCGGGAGGGGAGGTCGGCTATGGCTACACCTTC. It is translated as CATSRAGGEVGYGYTF.